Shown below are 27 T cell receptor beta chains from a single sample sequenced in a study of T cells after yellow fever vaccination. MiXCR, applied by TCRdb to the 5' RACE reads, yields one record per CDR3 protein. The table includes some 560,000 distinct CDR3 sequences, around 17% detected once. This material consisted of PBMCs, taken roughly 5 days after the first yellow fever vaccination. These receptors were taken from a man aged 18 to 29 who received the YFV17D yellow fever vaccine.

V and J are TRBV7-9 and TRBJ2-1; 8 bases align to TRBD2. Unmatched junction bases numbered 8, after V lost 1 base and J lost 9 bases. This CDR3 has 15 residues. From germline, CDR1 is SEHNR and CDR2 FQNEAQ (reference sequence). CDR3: CASSLGSGLVGEQFF. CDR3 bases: TGTGCCAGCAGCTTAGGGTCGGGACTAGTTGGTGAGCAGTTCTTC. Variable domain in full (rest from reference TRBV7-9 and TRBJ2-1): DTGVSQNPRHKITKRGQNVTFRCDPISEHNRLYWYRQTLGQGPEFLTYFQNEAQLEKSRLLSDRFSAERPKGSFSTLEIQRTEQGDSAMYLCASSLGSGLVGEQFFGPGTRLTVL.

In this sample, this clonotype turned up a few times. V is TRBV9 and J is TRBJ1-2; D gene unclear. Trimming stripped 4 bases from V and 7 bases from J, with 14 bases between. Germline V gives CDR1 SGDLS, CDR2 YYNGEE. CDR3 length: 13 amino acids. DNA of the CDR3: TGTGCCAGCAGCCTAGGAGGGAGCGGTGGCTACACCTTC. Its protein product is CASSLGGSGGYTF. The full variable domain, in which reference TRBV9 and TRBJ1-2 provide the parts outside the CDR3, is DSGVTQTPKHLITATGQRVTLRCSPRSGDLSVYWYQQSLDQGLQFLIQYYNGEERAKGNILERFSAQQFPDLHSELNLSSLELGDSALYFCASSLGGSGGYTFGSGTRLTVV.

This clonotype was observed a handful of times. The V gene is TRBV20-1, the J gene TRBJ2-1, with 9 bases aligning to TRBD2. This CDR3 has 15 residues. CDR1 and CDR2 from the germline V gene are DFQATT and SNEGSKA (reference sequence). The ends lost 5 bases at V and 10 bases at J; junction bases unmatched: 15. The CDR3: CSAERSGGFLQEQFF. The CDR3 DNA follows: TGCAGTGCTGAGCGTAGCGGGGGATTCCTACAAGAGCAGTTCTTC.

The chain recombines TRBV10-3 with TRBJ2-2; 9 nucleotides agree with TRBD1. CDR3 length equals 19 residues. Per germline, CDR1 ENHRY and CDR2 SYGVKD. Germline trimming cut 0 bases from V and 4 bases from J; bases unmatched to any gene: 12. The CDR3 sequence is CAISESDAGQGGSTGELFF. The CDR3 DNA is TGTGCCATCAGTGAGTCAGACGCGGGACAGGGAGGGAGCACCGGGGAGCTGTTTTTT.

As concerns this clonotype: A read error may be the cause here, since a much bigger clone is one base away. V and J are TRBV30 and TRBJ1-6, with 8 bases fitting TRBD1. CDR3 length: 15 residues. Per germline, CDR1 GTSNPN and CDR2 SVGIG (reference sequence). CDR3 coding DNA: TGTACCTGGAGGGGGGACAGGACCTATAATTCACCCCTCCACTTT. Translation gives CTWRGDRTYNSPLHF.

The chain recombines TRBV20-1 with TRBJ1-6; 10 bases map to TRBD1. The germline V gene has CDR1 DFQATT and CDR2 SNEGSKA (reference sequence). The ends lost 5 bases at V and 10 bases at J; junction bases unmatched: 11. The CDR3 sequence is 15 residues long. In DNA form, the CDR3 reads TGCAGTGCTGAATTCCCGGGACAGGGGAGCTCACCCCTCCACTTT. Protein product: CSAEFPGQGSSPLHF.

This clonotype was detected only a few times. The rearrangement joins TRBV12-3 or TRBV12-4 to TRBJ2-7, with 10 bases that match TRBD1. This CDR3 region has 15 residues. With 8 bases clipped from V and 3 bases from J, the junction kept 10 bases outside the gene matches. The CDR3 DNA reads TGTGCCAGCGGACAGGGACAGGGGATTTTCTACGAGCAGTACTTC. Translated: CASGQGQGIFYEQYF.

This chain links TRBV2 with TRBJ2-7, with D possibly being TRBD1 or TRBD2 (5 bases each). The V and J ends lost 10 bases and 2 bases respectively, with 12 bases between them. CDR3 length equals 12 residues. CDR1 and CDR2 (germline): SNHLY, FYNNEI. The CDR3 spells CATRDQTYEQYF. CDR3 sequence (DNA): TGTGCCACCCGGGACCAAACCTACGAGCAGTACTTC.

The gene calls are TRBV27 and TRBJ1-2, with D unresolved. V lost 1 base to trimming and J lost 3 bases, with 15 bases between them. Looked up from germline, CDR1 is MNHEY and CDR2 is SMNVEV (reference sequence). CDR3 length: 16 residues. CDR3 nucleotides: TGTGCCAGCAGTTTATGGTCAGGCTTATTGGACTATGGCTACACCTTC. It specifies CASSLWSGLLDYGYTF.

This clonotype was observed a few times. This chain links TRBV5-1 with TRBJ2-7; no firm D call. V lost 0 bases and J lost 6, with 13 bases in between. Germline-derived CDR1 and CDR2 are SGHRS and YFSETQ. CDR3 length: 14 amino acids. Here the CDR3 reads CASSLASAPSEQYF. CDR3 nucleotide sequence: TGCGCCAGCAGCTTGGCTTCCGCCCCGTCCGAGCAGTACTTC.

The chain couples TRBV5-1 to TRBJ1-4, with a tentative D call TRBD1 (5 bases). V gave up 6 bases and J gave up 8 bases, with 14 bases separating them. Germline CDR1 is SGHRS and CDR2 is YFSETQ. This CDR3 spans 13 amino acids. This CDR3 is CASTPGGNEKLFF. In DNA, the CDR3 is TGCGCCAGCACCCCGGGGGGTAACGAAAAACTGTTTTTT.

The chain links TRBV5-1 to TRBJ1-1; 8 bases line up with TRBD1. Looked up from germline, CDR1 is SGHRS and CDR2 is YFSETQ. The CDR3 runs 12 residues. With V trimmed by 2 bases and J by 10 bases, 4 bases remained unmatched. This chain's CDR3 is CASSLGQGGAFF. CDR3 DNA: TGCGCCAGCAGCTTAGGACAGGGAGGAGCTTTCTTT.

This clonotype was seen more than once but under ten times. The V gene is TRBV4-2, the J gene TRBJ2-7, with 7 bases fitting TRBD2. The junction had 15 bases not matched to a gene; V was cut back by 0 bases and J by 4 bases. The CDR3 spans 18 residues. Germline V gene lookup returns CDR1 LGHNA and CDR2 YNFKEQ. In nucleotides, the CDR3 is TGTGCCAGCAGCCAAGATCTCAGTTCCAGCGGGACGCCGTACGAGCAGTACTTC. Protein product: CASSQDLSSSGTPYEQYF.

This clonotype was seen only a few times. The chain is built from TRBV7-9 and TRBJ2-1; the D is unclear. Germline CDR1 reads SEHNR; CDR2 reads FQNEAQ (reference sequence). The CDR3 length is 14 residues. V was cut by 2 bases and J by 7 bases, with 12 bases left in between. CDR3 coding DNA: TGTGCCAGCAGCTTACCCCCTCCTATGAATGAGCAGTTCTTC. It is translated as CASSLPPPMNEQFF. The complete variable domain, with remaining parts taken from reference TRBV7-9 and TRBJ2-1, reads DTGVSQNPRHKITKRGQNVTFRCDPISEHNRLYWYRQTLGQGPEFLTYFQNEAQLEKSRLLSDRFSAERPKGSFSTLEIQRTEQGDSAMYLCASSLPPPMNEQFFGPGTRLTVL.

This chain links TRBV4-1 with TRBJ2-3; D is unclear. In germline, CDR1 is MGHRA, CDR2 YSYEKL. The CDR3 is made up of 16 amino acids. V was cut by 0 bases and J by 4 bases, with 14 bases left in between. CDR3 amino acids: CASSQEQMGWADTQYF. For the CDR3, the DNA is TGCGCCAGCAGCCAAGAGCAGATGGGATGGGCAGATACGCAGTATTTT.

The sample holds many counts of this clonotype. The CDR3 is CASRQQGDTEAFF. CDR3 coding DNA: TGTGCCAGCAGACAACAGGGCGACACTGAAGCTTTCTTT. This rearrangement joins TRBV7-3 to TRBJ1-1; possible D gene TRBD1, 6 bases. Per germline, CDR1 SGHTA and CDR2 FQGTGA. V was shortened by 6 bases and J by 3 bases, with 11 bases between the two germline ends. The CDR3 runs 13 residues.

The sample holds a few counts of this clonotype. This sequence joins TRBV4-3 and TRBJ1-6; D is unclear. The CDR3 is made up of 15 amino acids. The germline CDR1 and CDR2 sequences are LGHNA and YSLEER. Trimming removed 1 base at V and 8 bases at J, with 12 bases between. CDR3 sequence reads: CASSQGLQKYSPLHF. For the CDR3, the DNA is TGCGCCAGCAGCCAAGGCTTACAGAAATATTCACCCCTCCACTTT.

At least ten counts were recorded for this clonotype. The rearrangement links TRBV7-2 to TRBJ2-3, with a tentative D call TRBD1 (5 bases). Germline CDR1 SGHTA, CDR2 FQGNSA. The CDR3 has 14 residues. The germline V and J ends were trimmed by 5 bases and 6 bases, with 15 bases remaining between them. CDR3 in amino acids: CASSARQFPDTQYF. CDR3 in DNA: TGTGCCAGCAGCGCACGACAGTTTCCTGATACGCAGTATTTT.

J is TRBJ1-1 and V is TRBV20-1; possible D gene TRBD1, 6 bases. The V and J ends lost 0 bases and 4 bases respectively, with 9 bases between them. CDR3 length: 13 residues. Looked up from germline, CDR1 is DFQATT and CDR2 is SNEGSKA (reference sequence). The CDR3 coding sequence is TGCAGTGCTAGAGAGGGGGCGGTCACTGAAGCTTTCTTT. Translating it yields CSAREGAVTEAFF.

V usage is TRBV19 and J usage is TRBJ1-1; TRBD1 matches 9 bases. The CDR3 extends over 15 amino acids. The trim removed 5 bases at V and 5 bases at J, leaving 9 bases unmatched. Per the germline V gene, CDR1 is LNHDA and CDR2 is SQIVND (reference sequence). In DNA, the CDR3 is TGTGCCAGTAGTGAACAGGGGGCGCGTTGGACTGAAGCTTTCTTT. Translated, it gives CASSEQGARWTEAFF.

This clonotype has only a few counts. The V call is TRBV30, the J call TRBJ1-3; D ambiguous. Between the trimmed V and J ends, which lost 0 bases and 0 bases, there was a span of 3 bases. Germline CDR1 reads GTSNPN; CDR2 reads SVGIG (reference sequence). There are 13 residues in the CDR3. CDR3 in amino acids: CAWSVSSGNTIYF. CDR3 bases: TGTGCCTGGAGTGTGAGCTCTGGAAACACCATATATTTT.

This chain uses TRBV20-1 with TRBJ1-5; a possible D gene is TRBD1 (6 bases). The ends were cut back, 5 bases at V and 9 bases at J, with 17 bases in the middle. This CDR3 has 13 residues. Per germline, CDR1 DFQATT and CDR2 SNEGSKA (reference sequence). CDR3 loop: CSAARGADPPQHF. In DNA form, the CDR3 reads TGCAGTGCTGCCAGGGGCGCGGATCCGCCCCAGCATTTT.

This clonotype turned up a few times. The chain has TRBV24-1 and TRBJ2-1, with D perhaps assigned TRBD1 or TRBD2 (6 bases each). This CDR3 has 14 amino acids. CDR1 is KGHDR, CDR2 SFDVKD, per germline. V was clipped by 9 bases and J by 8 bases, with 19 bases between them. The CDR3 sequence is CATSLRGRVDEQFF. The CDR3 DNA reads TGTGCCACCTCCCTCCGGGGGCGGGTGGATGAGCAGTTCTTC.

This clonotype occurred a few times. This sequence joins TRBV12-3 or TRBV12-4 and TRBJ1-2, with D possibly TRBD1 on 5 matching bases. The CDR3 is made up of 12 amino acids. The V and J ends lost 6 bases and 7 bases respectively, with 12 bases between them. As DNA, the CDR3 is TGTGCCAGCAGCCACGACAGCGGTGGCTACACCTTC. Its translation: CASSHDSGGYTF.

The CDR3 sequence is CASTSPNVDEQYF. CDR3 DNA sequence: TGTGCCAGCACAAGCCCGAATGTGGACGAGCAGTACTTC. The chain links TRBV9 to TRBJ2-7, with no clear D. Germline V CDR1 and CDR2: SGDLS, YYNGEE. The CDR3 contains 13 residues. Between the trimmed V and J ends, which lost 6 bases and 5 bases, there was a span of 15 bases.

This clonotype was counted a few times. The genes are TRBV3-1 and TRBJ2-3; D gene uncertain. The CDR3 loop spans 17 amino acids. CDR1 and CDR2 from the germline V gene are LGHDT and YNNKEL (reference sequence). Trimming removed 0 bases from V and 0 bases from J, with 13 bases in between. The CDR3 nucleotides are TGTGCCAGCAGCCAAGAACCCGCACTGGGAAGCACAGATACGCAGTATTTT. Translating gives CASSQEPALGSTDTQYF.

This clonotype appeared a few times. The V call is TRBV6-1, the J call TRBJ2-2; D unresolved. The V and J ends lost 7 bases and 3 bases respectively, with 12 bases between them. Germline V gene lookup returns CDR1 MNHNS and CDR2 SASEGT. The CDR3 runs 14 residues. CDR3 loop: CASTPTFYTGELFF. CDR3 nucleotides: TGTGCCAGCACCCCCACATTCTACACCGGGGAGCTGTTTTTT.